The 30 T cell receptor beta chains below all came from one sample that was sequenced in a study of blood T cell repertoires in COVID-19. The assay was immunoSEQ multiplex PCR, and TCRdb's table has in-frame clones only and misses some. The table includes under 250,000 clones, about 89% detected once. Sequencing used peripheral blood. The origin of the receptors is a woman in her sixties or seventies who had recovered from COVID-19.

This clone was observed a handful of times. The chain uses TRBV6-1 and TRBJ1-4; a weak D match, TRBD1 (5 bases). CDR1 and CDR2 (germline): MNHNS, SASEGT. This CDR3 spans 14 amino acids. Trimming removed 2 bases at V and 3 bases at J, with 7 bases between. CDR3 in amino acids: CASSEMTANEKLFF. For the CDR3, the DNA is TGTGCCAGCAGTGAAATGACAGCTAATGAAAAACTGTTTTTT.

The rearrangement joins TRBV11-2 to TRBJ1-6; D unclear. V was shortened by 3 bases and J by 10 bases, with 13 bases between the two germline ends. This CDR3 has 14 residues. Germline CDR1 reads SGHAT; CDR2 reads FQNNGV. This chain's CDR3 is CASSFITAESPLHF. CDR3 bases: TGTGCCAGCAGCTTCATAACAGCGGAATCACCCCTCCACTTT.

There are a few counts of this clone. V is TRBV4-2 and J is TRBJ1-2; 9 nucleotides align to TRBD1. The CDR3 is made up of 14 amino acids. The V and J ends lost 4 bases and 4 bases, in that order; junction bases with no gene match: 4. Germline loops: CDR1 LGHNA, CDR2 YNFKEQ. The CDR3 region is CASSRDRESYGYTF. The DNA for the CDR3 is TGTGCCAGCAGCCGGGACAGGGAATCCTATGGCTACACCTTC.

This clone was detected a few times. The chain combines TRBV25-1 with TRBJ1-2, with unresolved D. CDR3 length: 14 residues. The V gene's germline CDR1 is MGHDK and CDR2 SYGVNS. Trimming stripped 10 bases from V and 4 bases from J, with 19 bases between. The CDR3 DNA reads TGTGCCACCATTGCAGTTTTCCGCCCCTATGGCTACACCTTC. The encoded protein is CATIAVFRPYGYTF.

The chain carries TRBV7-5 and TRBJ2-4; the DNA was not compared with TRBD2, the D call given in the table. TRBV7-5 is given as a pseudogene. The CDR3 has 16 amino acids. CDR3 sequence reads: CARSKSGGACVDIQYF. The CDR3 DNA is TGTGCCAGAAGCAAAAGCGGGGGGGCCTGTGTCGACATTCAGTACTTC.

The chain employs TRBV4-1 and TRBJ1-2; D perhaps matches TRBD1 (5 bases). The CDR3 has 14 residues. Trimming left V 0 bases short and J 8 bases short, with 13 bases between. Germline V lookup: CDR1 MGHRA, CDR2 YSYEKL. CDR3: CASSQESGRPGYTF. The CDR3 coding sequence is TGCGCCAGCAGCCAAGAATCAGGGAGGCCCGGCTACACCTTC.

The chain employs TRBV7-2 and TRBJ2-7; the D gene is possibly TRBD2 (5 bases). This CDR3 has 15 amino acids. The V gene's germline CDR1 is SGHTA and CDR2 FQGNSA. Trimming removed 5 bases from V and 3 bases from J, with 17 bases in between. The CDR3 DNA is TGTGCCAGCAGCCCCGCCCCGGGGTTGTTCTACGAGCAGTACTTC. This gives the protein CASSPAPGLFYEQYF. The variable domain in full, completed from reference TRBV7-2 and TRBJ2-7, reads GAGVSQSPSNKVTEKGKDVELRCDPISGHTALYWYRQSLGQGLEFLIYFQGNSAPDKSGLPSDRFSAERTGGSVSTLTIQRTQQEDSAVYLCASSPAPGLFYEQYFGPGTRLTVT.

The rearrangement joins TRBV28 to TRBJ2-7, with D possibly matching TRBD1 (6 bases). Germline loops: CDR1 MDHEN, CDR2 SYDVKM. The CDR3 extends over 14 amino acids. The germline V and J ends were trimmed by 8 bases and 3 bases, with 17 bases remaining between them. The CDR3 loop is CASWSAGEIYEQYF. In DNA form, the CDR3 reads TGTGCCAGCTGGTCTGCAGGGGAAATCTACGAGCAGTACTTC.

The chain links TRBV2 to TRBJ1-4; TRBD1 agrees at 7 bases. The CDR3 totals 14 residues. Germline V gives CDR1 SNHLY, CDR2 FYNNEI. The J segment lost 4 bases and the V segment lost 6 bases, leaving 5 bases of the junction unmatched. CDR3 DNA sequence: TGTGCCAGCAGACCGGGACAGAATAATGAAAAACTGTTTTTT. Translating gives CASRPGQNNEKLFF.

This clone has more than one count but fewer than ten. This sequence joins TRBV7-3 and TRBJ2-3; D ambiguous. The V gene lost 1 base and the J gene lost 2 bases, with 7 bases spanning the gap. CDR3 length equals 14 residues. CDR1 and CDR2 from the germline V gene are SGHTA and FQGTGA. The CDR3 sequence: CASSLNRITDTQYF. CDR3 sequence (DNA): TGTGCCAGCAGCTTAAATAGAATCACAGATACGCAGTATTTT.

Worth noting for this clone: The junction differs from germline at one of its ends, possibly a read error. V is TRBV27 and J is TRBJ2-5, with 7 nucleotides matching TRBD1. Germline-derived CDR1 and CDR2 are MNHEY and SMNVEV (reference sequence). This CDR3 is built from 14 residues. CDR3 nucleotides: TGTGCCAGCAGCCACTCCGGGACAGTCGAGATCCAGTACTTC. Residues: CASSHSGTVEIQYF.

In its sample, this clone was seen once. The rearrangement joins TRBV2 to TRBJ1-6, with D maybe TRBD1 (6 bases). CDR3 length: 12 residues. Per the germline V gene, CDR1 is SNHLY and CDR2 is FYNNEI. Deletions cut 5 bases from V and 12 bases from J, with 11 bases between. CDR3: CASSRDTRPLHF. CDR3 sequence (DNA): TGTGCCAGCAGTAGGGACACCAGACCCCTCCACTTT.

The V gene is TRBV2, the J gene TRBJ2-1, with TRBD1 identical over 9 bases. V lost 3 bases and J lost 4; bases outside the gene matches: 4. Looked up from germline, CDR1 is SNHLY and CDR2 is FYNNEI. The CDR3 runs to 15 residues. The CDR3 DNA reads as TGTGCCAGCAGTGACGGGACAGGGTCTTACAATGAGCAGTTCTTC. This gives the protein CASSDGTGSYNEQFF.

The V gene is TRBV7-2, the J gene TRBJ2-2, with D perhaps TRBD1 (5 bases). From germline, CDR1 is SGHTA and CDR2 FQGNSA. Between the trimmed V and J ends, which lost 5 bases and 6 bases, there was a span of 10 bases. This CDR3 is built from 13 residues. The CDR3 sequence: CASSAGFAGELFF. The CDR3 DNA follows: TGTGCCAGCAGCGCAGGGTTTGCCGGGGAGCTGTTTTTT.

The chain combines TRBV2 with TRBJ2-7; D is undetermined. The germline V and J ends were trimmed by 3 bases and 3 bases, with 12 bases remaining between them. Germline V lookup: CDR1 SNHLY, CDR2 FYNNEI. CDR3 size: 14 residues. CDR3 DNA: TGTGCCAGCAGTGAGTCCTCACAGAACTACGAGCAGTACTTC. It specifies CASSESSQNYEQYF.

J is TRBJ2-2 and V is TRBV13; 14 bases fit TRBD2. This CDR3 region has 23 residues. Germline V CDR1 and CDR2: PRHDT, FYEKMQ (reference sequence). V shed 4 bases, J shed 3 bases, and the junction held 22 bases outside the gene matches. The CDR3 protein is CASSSTPYGRLAGGPSDTGELFF. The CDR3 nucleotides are TGTGCCAGCAGCTCTACCCCCTACGGAAGACTAGCGGGGGGGCCATCGGACACCGGGGAGCTGTTTTTT.

CDR3 DNA: TGTGCCAGCAGCTATGGAGGGCCGGTGAACACTGAAGCTTTCTTT. This encodes CASSYGGPVNTEAFF. The V and J genes are TRBV28 and TRBJ1-1; D gene ambiguous. This CDR3 contains 15 residues. In germline, CDR1 is MDHEN, CDR2 SYDVKM. Trimming cost V 6 bases and J 0 bases, with 14 bases left between them.

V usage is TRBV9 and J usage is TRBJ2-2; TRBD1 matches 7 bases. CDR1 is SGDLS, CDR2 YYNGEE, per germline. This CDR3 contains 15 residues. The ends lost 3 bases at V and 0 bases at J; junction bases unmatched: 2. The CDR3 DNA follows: TGTGCCAGCAGCGCCGGGACAGCGAACACCGGGGAGCTGTTTTTT. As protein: CASSAGTANTGELFF.

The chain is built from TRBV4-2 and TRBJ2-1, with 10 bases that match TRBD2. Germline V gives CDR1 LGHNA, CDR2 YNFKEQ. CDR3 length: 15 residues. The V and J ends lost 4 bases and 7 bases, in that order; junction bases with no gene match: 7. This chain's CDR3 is CASSPTLAGKNEQFF. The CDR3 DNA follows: TGTGCCAGCAGCCCTACACTAGCGGGGAAGAATGAGCAGTTCTTC.

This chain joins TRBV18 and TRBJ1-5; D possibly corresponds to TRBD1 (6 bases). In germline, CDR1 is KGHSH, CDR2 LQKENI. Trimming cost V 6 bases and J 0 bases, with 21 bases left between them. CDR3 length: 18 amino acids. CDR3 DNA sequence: TGTGCCAGCTCCGGAACGGGGGGCGAAATTTCTAGCAATCAGCCCCAGCATTTT. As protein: CASSGTGGEISSNQPQHF.

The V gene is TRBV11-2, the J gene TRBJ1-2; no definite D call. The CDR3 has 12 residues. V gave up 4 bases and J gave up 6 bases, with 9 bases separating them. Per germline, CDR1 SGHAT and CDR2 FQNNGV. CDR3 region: CASSYGIDGYTF. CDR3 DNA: TGTGCCAGCAGCTACGGGATTGATGGCTACACCTTC.

CDR3: CAIRGAGQRDSYNEQFF. The CDR3 coding sequence is TGTGCCATCAGGGGAGCGGGGCAGCGGGACTCCTACAATGAGCAGTTCTTC. The chain links TRBV10-3 to TRBJ2-1, with TRBD2 identical over 7 bases. CDR1 and CDR2 (germline): ENHRY, SYGVKD. CDR3 length: 17 amino acids. V shed 6 bases and J 0 bases; nucleotides not matched to a gene: 11.

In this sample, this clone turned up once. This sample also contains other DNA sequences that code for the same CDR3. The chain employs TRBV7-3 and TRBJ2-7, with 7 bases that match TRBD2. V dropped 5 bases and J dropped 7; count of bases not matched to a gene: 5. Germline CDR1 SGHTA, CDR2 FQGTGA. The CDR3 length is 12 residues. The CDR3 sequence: CASSLSGGEQYF. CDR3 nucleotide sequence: TGTGCCAGCAGCCTATCGGGGGGTGAGCAGTACTTC.

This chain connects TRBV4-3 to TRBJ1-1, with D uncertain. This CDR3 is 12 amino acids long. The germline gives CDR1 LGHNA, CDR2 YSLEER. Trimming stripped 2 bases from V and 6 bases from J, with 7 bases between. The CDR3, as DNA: TGCGCCAGCAGCCAAATCGGAGCTGAAGCTTTCTTT. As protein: CASSQIGAEAFF.

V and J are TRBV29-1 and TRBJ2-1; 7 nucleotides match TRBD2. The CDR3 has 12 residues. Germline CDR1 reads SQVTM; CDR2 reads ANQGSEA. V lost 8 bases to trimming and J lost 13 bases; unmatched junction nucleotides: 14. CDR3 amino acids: CSSGGGESPQFF. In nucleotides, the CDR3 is TGCAGCTCGGGGGGAGGGGAGTCACCCCAGTTCTTC.

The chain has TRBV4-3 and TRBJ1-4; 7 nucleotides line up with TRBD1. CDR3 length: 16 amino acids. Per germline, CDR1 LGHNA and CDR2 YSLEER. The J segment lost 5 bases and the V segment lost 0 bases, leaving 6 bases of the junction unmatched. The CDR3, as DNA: TGCGCCAGCAGCCAAGATCTATCAGGGGGGAATGAAAAACTGTTTTTT. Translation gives CASSQDLSGGNEKLFF.

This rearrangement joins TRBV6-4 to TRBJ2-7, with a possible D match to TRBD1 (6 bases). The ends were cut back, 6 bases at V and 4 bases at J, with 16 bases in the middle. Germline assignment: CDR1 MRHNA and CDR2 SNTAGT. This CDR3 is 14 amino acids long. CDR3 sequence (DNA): TGTGCCAGCAGACCACGACAGGACTTATACGAGCAGTACTTC. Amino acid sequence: CASRPRQDLYEQYF.

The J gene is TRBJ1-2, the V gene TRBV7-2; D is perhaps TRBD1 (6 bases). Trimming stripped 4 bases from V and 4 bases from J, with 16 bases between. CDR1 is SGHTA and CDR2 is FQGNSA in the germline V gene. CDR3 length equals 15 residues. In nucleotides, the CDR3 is TGTGCCAGCAGCTCAGAGGGGCAGGGGCGCTATGGCTACACCTTC. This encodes CASSSEGQGRYGYTF.

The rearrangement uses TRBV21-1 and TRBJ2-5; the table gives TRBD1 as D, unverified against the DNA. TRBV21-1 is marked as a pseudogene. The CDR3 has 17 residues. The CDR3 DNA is TGTGCCAGCAGCAAAGGGGAATCACTTCCCCAGGGGGAGACCCAGTACTTC. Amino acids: CASSKGESLPQGETQYF.

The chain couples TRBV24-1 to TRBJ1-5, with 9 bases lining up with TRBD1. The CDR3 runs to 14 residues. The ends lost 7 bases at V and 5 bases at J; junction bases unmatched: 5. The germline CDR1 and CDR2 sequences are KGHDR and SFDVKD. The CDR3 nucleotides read TGTGCCACCAGAGGGACAGGGAGACATCAGCCCCAGCATTTT. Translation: CATRGTGRHQPQHF.